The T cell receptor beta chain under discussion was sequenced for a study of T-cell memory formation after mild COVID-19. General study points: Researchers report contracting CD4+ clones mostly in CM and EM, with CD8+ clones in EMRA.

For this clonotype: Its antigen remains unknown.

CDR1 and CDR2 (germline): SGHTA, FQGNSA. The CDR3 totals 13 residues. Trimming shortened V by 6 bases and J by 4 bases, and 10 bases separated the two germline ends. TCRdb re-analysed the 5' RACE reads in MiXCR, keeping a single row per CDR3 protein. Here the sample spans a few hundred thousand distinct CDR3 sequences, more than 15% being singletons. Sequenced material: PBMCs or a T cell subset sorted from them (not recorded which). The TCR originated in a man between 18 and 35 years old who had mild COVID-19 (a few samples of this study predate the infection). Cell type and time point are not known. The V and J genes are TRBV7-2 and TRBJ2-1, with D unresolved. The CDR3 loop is CASSPYMYNEQFF. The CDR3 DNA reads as TGTGCCAGCAGTCCGTACATGTACAATGAGCAGTTCTTC.